The rows below give T cell receptor beta chains drawn from one sample of a study of blood T cell repertoires in COVID-19. Clones were sequenced by immunoSEQ multiplex PCR, and TCRdb holds only the in-frame ones, with some missing. The sample contains fewer than 130,000 clones, about four fifths of which appear only once. Sequencing was carried out using peripheral blood. These receptors were obtained from a woman aged 55-69 years with acute or convalescent COVID-19. Both conserved end residues are part of each CDR3. Each record gives: D gene, J gene, clone size, V gene, CDR3 DNA, CDR3 protein. D genes are given only for firm matches. The size entry is marked missing in some rows and otherwise reads once, few, many or a size class.

>-|TRBJ2-7|-|TRBV5-1
TGCGCCAGCAGCATTGGGACTTCGAGCTCCTACGAGCAGTACTTC
CASSIGTSSSYEQYF
>-|TRBJ2-5|-|TRBV5-4
TGTGCCAGCAGCAGACCCGACTGGTCGGAGACCCAGTACTTC
CASSRPDWSETQYF
>-|TRBJ1-6|-|TRBV6-5
TGTGCCAGCAGTTACGGGCTGGGGGGGGGCCCCCTCCACTTT
CASSYGLGGGPLHF
>-|TRBJ2-7|-|TRBV7-2
TGTGCCAGCAGTACGGGGGTCCCTCTCGGGGAGCAGTACTTC
CASSTGVPLGEQYF
>TRBD2|TRBJ2-2|-|TRBV7-2
TGTGCCAGCAGCTTAAGTACAGCGGGGACCGGGGAGCTGTTTTTT
CASSLSTAGTGELFF
>TRBD1|TRBJ2-1|few|TRBV7-2
TGTGCCAGCAGCTTATGGGGACAGGGGGTTTACAATGAGCAGTTCTTC
CASSLWGQGVYNEQFF
>-|TRBJ1-6|-|TRBV2
TGTGCCAGCATAGATGGCTCAGGGCCCTCACCCCTCCACTTT
CASIDGSGPSPLHF
>-|TRBJ2-1|-|TRBV7-2
TGTGCCAGCAGCACCCGCCGGGGGTTTAGGGTCGATGAGCAGTTCTTC
CASSTRRGFRVDEQFF
>-|TRBJ2-7|-|TRBV14
TGTGCCAGCAGCCAAGCTCGGGTGTCCGACGAGCAGTACTTC
CASSQARVSDEQYF
>TRBD1|TRBJ2-5|-|TRBV11-1
TGTGCCAGCAGCTTAGGCGCAGGGGGCGCGCAGACCCAGTACTTC
CASSLGAGGAQTQYF
>-|TRBJ2-1|-|TRBV4-2
TGTGCCAGCAGCCAAGATAGGCGGAGCTCCTACAATGAGCAGTTCTTC
CASSQDRRSSYNEQFF
>TRBD1|TRBJ2-2|-|TRBV6-5
TGTGCCAGCAGCCACGGGACAGGGAACACCGGGGAGCTGTTTTTT
CASSHGTGNTGELFF
>TRBD1|TRBJ1-2|-|TRBV28
TGTGCCAGCAGGCGCCAGACAGGGATTGGCTACACCTTC
CASRRQTGIGYTF
>-|TRBJ1-1|-|TRBV6-6
TGTGCCAGCAGGACCCCGCGAGGTCTTAACACTGAAGCTTTCTTT
CASRTPRGLNTEAFF
>-|TRBJ2-1|once|TRBV30
TGTGCCTGGGCCGGGGTATCCTACAATGAGCAGTTCTTC
CAWAGVSYNEQFF
>-|TRBJ1-5|-|TRBV29-1
TGCAGCGTTGTAGTAGGGGGGGATCAGCCCCAGCATTTT
CSVVVGGDQPQHF
>TRBD1|TRBJ1-4|-|TRBV7-2
TGTGCCAGCAGCCGCCGGGACAGGGTTGATGGAAAACTGTTTTTT
CASSRRDRVDGKLFF
>TRBD2|TRBJ2-5|-|TRBV6-5
TGTGCCAGCAGTTACTCAGCGGGGGGACAAGAGACCCAGTACTTC
CASSYSAGGQETQYF
>-|TRBJ1-2|-|TRBV14
TGTGCCAGCAGCCAAGCCATCAGGGGTGGTGGCTACACCTTC
CASSQAIRGGGYTF
>TRBD2|TRBJ2-1|-|TRBV7-9
TGTGCCAGCAGCATACTAGCGGGGCCCCCCTACGAGCAGTTCTTC
CASSILAGPPYEQFF
>-|TRBJ1-2|-|TRBV10-3
TGTGCCATCAGTGAGAGCATTAACTATGGCTACACCTTC
CAISESINYGYTF
>-|TRBJ1-1|-|TRBV5-1
TGCGCCAGCAGTATACAGGGATTGGACACTGAAGCTTTCTTT
CASSIQGLDTEAFF
>TRBD1|TRBJ2-5|-|TRBV2
TGTGCCAGCAGTGTTTCTCTGGGTCTGGACAGGGTGGCCCAGGGGACCCAGTACTTC
CASSVSLGLDRVAQGTQYF
>TRBD1|TRBJ1-2|-|TRBV24-1
TGTGCCACCAGTGATTTCGACAGGGAGGGCTACACCTTC
CATSDFDREGYTF
>TRBD1|TRBJ1-1|-|TRBV7-2
TGTGCCAGCAGCTCGAGACCAGTCGGGACAGCGGTGAACACTGAAGCTTTCTTT
CASSSRPVGTAVNTEAFF
>-|TRBJ1-1|-|TRBV5-1
TGCGCCAGCAGCGCGGAAGCTGGGGGACACTCAGAAGCTTTCTTT
CASSAEAGGHSEAFF
>TRBD2|TRBJ2-7|-|TRBV28
TGTGCCAGCAGGGCTGCTAGCGGGAGATACGAGCAGTACTTC
CASRAASGRYEQYF
>-|TRBJ1-2|-|TRBV4-1
TGCGCCAGCAGCCAAGAGTCAATCGGGAGCTATGGCTACACCTTC
CASSQESIGSYGYTF
>-|TRBJ2-3|-|TRBV4-3
TGCGCCAGCAGCCAGCGGAAGACAGATACGCAGTATTTT
CASSQRKTDTQYF
>TRBD2|TRBJ2-5|-|TRBV11-2
TGTGCCAGCAGCATGACTAGCGGGGGTCAAGAGACCCAGTACTTC
CASSMTSGGQETQYF
>-|TRBJ2-7|few|TRBV6-5
TGTGCCAGCAAGGCAGGAGGGACCTACGAGCAGTACTTC
CASKAGGTYEQYF
>-|TRBJ1-4|-|TRBV4-1
TGCGCCAGCAGCCAAGTTGTTTACTCGCGGGCTGAAAAACTGTTTTTT
CASSQVVYSRAEKLFF
>TRBD2|TRBJ2-1|-|TRBV6-2/TRBV6-3
TGTGCCAGCAGTCTACTATCTTCGACTAGCGGGGGCCCCTACAATGAGCAGTTCTTC
CASSLLSSTSGGPYNEQFF
>-|TRBJ1-5|-|TRBV6-2/TRBV6-3
TGTGCCAGCAGTTATCGGGTTGATCAGCCCCAGCATTTT
CASSYRVDQPQHF
>TRBD2|TRBJ2-7|-|TRBV2
TGTGCCAGCAAGGTAGCGGGACCCTACGAGCAGTACTTC
CASKVAGPYEQYF
>-|TRBJ2-2|once|TRBV7-7
TGTGCCAGCAGCCCCTCCGGCGGAAACACCGGGGAGCTGTTTTTT
CASSPSGGNTGELFF
>TRBD1|TRBJ2-7|once|TRBV10-3
TGTGCCATCAGAGCGGGACAGGGGCCTTCCTACGAGCAGTACTTC
CAIRAGQGPSYEQYF
>-|TRBJ1-1|once|TRBV29-1
TGCAGCGGCGACCGGGGGGTGGGCACTGAAGCTTTCTTT
CSGDRGVGTEAFF
>TRBD1|TRBJ1-5|-|TRBV16
TGTGCCAGCAGCCAGCCTCATAACAGGGGGCGGGTATGTAATCAGCCCCAGCATTTT
CASSQPHNRGRVCNQPQHF
>-|TRBJ2-2|once|TRBV11-1
TGTGCCAGCAGCTCCTACAGACCGACCGGGGAGCTGTTTTTT
CASSSYRPTGELFF
>-|TRBJ1-5|-|TRBV12-3/TRBV12-4
TGTGCCAGCAGCACGGGATTGCATCAGCCCCAGCATTTT
CASSTGLHQPQHF
>-|TRBJ1-6|-|TRBV4-3
TGCGCCAGCAGCCAAGATTCCAGGGAATCACCCCTCCACTTT
CASSQDSRESPLHF
>-|TRBJ1-2|-|TRBV24-1
TGTGCCACCAGTGATCCCGGGACAAAGGACTATGGCTACACCTTC
CATSDPGTKDYGYTF
>TRBD1|TRBJ1-5|-|TRBV7-2
TGTGCCAGCAGCTGGACAGGGGATAGCAATCAGCCCCAGCATTTT
CASSWTGDSNQPQHF
>TRBD1|TRBJ2-2|-|TRBV3-1/TRBV3-2
TGTGCCAGCGCGACCACAGGGGGAACCGGGGAGCTGTTTTTT
CASATTGGTGELFF
>TRBD2|TRBJ2-5|-|TRBV7-7
TGTGCCAGCAGCTTAACCCTAGCGGGGGGCCACGAGACCCAGTACTTC
CASSLTLAGGHETQYF
>TRBD1|TRBJ2-7|once|TRBV27
TGTGCCAGCAGCGACAGGGGTCGTCGCTACGAGCAGTACTTC
CASSDRGRRYEQYF
>-|TRBJ1-1|-|TRBV7-2
TGTGCCAGCAGCCTCCTGGGGGGAGGTGAAGCTTTCTTT
CASSLLGGGEAFF
>-|TRBJ1-6|-|TRBV4-2
TGTGCCAGCAGCCCTAGGCTTAATTCACCCCTCCACTTT
CASSPRLNSPLHF
>-|TRBJ1-1|-|TRBV10-3
TGTGCCATCAACCCCGGAAGCAGGGCCACTGAAGCTTTCTTT
CAINPGSRATEAFF
>-|TRBJ2-3|-|TRBV7-6
TGTGCCAGCAGCCCCCCGGGTGGGACACGCACAGATACGCAGTATTTT
CASSPPGGTRTDTQYF
>TRBD1|TRBJ2-7|-|TRBV19
TGTGCCAGTAGTCCCCGACCGGGACAGGGGGCCTACGAGCAGTACTTC
CASSPRPGQGAYEQYF